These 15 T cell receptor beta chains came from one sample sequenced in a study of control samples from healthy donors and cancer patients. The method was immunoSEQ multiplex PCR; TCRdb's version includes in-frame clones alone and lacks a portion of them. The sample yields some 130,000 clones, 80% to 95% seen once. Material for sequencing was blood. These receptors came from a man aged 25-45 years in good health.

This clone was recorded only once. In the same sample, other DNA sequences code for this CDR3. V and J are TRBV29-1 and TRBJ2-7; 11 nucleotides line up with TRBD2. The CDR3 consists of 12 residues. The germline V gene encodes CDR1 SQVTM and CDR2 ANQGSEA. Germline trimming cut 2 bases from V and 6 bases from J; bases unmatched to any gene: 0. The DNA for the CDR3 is TGCAGCGTTGAACTAGCGGGAGGCGAGCAGTACTTC. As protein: CSVELAGGEQYF.

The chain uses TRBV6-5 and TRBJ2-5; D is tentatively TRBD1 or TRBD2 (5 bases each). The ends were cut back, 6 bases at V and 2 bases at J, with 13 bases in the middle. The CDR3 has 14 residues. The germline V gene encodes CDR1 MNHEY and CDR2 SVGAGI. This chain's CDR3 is CASSRDGLQETQYF. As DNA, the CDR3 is TGTGCCAGCAGCAGGGACGGTTTACAAGAGACCCAGTACTTC.

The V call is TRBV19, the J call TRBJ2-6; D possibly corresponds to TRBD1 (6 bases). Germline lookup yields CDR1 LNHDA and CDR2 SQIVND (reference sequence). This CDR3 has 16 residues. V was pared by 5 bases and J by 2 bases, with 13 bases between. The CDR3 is CASSFTGSPGANVLTF. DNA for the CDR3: TGTGCCAGTAGTTTCACAGGGTCCCCTGGGGCCAACGTCCTGACTTTC.

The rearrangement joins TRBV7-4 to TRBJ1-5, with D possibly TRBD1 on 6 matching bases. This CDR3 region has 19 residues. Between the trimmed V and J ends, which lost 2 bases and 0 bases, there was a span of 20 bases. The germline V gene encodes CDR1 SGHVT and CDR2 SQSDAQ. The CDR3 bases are TGTGCCAGCAGCTTAAGGGGGGTGAAGACAGGCTATAGCAATCAGCCCCAGCATTTT. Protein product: CASSLRGVKTGYSNQPQHF.

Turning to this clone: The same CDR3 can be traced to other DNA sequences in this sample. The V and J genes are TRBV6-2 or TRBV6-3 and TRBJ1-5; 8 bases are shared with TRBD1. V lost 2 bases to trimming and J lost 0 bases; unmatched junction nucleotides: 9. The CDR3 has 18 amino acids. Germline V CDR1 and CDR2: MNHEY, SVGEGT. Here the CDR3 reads CASSYRAGTGISNQPQHF. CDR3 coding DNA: TGTGCCAGCAGTTACAGAGCCGGGACAGGCATTAGCAATCAGCCCCAGCATTTT.

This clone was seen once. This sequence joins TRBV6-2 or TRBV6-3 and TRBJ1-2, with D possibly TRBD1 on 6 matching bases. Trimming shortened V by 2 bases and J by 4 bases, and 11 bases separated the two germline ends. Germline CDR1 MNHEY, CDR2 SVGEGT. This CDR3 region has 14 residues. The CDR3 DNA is TGTGCCAGCAGTTACGGGACACCATCCTATGGCTACACCTTC. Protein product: CASSYGTPSYGYTF.

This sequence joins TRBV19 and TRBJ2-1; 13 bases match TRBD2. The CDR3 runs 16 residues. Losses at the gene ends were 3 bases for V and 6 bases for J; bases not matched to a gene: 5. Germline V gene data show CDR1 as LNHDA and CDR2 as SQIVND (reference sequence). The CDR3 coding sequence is TGTGCCAGTAGTATCCTACTAGCGGGAGGGCCCAATGAGCAGTTCTTC. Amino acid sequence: CASSILLAGGPNEQFF.

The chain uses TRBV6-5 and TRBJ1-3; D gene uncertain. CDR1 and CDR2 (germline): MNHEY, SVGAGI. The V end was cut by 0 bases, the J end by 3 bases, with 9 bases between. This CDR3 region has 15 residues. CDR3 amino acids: CASSYSIVGGNTIYF. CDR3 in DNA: TGTGCCAGCAGTTACTCGATCGTAGGTGGAAACACCATATATTTT.

CDR3 coding DNA: TGTGCCAGCAGCCAAGTTTGGGCAGGGGGGTCGAGGGACGGCTACACCTTC. Protein product: CASSQVWAGGSRDGYTF. This chain connects TRBV3-1 (or the pseudogene TRBV3-2) to TRBJ1-2, with TRBD1 matching 7 bases. Germline CDR1 and CDR2: LGHDT and YNNKEL (reference sequence). The trim removed 1 base at V and 8 bases at J, leaving 16 bases unmatched. The CDR3 spans 17 residues.

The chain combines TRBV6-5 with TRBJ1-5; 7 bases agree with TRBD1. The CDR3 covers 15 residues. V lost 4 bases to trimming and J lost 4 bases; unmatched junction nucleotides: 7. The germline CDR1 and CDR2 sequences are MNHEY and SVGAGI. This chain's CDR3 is CASSFNRGTNQPQHF. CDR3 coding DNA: TGTGCCAGCAGTTTCAACAGGGGCACTAATCAGCCCCAGCATTTT.

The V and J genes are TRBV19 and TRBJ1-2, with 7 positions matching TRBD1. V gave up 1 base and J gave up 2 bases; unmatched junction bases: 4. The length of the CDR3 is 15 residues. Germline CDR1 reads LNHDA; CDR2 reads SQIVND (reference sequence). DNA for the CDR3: TGTGCCAGTAGTATAGGTCCAGGGGGGAACTATGGCTACACCTTC. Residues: CASSIGPGGNYGYTF.

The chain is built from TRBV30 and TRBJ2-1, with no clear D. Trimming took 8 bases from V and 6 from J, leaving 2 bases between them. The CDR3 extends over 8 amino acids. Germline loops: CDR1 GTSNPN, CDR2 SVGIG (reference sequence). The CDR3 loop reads CAANEQFF. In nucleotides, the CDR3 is TGTGCCGCCAATGAGCAGTTCTTC.

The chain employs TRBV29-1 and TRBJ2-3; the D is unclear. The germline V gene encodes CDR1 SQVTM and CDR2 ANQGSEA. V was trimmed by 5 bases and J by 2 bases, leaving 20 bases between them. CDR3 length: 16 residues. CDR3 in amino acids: CSVPFFVGTLTDTQYF. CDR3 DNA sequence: TGCAGCGTTCCCTTTTTTGTGGGTACACTCACAGATACGCAGTATTTT.

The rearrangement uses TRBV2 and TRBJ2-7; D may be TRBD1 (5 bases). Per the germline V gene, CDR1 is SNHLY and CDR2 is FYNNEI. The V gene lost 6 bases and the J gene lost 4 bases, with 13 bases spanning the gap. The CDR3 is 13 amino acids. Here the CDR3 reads CASRTDNNYEQYF. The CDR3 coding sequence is TGTGCCAGCAGGACGGACAACAATTACGAGCAGTACTTC.

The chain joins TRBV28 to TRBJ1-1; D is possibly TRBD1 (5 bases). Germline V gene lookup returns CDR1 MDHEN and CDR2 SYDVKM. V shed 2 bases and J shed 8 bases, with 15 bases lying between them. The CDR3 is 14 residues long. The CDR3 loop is CASSLPIWTSEAFF. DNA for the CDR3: TGTGCCAGCAGTTTACCGATTTGGACATCCGAAGCTTTCTTT.